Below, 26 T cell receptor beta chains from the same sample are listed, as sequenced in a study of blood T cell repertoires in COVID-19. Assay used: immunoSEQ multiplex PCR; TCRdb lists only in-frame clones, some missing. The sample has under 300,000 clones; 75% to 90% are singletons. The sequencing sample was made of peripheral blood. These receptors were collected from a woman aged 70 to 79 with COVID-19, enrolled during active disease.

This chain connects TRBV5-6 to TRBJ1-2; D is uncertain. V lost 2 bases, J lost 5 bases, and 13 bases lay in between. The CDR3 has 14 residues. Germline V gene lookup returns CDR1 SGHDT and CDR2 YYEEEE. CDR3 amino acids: CASSFQQINYGYTF. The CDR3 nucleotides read TGTGCCAGCAGCTTTCAACAGATTAATTATGGCTACACCTTC.

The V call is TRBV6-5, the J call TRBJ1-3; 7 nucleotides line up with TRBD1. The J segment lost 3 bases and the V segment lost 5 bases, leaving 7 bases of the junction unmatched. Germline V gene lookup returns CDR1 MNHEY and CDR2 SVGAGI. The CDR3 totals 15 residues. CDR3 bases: TGTGCCAGCAGTAGAAGGACAGGTAGTGGAAACACCATATATTTT. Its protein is CASSRRTGSGNTIYF.

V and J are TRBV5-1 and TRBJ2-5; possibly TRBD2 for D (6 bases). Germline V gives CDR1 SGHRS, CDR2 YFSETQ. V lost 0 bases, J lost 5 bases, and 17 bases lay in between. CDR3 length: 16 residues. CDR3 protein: CASSLAPGSGLETQYF. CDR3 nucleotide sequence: TGCGCCAGCAGCTTGGCCCCAGGTAGCGGACTGGAGACCCAGTACTTC.

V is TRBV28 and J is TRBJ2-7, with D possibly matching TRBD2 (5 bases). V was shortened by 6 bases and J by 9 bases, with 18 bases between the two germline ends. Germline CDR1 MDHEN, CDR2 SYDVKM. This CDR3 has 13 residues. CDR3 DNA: TGTGCCAGCAGATCCCTCGGAGGTATGGGGCAGTACTTC. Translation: CASRSLGGMGQYF.

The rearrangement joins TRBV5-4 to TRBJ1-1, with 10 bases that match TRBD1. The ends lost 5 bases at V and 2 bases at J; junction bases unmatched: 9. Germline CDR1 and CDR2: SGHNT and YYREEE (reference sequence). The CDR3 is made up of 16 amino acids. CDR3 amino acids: CASRVTGGSFNTEAFF. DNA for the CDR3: TGTGCCAGCAGGGTGACAGGGGGCTCCTTCAACACTGAAGCTTTCTTT.

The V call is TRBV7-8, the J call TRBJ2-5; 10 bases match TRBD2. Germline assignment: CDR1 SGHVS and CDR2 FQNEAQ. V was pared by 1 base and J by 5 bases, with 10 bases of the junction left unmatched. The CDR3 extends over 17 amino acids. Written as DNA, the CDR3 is TGTGCCAGCAGCTTAGGTGCTAGCGGGGGACTCTTTGAGACCCAGTACTTC. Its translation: CASSLGASGGLFETQYF.

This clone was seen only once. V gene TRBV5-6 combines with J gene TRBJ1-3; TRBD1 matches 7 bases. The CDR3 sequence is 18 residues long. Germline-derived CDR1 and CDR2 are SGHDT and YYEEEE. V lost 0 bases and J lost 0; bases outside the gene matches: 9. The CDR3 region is CASSLARQGRPSGNTIYF. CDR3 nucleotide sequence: TGTGCCAGCAGCTTGGCCAGACAGGGAAGACCCTCTGGAAACACCATATATTTT.

CDR3 in DNA: TGTGCCAGCGGACAGGGCAATGAGCAGTTCTTC. Translating it yields CASGQGNEQFF. V is TRBV27 and J is TRBJ2-1, with TRBD1 matching over 8 bases. The germline CDR1 and CDR2 sequences are MNHEY and SMNVEV (reference sequence). Trimming cost V 8 bases and J 6 bases; bases outside gene matches: 0. This CDR3 has 11 residues.

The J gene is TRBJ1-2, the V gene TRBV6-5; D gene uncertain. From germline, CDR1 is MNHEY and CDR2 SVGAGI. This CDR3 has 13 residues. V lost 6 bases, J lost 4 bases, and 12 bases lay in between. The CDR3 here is CASRSPPLYGYTF. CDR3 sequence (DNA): TGTGCCAGCAGGTCTCCTCCCCTCTATGGCTACACCTTC.

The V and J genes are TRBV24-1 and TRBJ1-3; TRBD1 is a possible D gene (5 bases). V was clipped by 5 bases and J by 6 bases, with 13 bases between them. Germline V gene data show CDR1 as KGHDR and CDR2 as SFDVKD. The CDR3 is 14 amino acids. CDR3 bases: TGTGCCACCAGTGGTGCAGGGACTCCAAACACCATATATTTT. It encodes CATSGAGTPNTIYF.

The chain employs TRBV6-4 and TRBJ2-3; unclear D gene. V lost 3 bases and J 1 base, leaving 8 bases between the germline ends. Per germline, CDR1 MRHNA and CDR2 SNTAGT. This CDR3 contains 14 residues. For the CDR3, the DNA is TGTGCCAGCAGTGAGGCAGGTCGCACAGATACGCAGTATTTT. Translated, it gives CASSEAGRTDTQYF.

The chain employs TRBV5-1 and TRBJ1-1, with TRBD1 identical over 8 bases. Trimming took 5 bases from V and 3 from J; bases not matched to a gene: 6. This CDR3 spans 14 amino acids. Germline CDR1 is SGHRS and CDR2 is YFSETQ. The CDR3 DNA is TGCGCCAGCAGACCGGGACAGGAGTACACTGAAGCTTTCTTT. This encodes CASRPGQEYTEAFF.

CDR3 amino acids: CASSSPSGESTDTQYF. DNA for the CDR3: TGTGCCAGCAGCTCTCCTAGCGGGGAGAGCACAGATACGCAGTATTTT. The gene calls are TRBV3-1 (or the pseudogene TRBV3-2) and TRBJ2-3; 9 bases line up with TRBD2. The germline CDR1 and CDR2 sequences are LGHDT and YNNKEL (reference sequence). This CDR3 has 16 residues. Trimming took 5 bases from V and 0 from J; bases not matched to a gene: 6.

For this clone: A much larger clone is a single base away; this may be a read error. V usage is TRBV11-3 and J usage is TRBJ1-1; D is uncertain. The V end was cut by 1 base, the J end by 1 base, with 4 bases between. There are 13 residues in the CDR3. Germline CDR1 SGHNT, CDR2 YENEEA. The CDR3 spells CASSLVGNTEAFF. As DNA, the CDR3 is TGTGCCAGCAGCTTAGTCGGGAACACTGAAGCTTTCTTT.

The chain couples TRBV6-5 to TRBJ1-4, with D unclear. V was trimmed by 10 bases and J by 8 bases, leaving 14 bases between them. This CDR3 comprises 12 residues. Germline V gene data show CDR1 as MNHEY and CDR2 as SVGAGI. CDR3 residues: CANATREEKLFF. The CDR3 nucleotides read TGTGCCAACGCAACTCGAGAGGAAAAACTGTTTTTT.

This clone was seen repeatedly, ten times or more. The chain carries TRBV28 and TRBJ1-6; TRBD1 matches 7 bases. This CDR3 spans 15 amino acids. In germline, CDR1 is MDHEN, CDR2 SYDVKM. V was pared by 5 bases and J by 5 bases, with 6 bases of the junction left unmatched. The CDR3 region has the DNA TGTGCCAGCAGTCCTCCGGGACAGAATAATTCACCCCTCCACTTT. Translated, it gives CASSPPGQNNSPLHF.

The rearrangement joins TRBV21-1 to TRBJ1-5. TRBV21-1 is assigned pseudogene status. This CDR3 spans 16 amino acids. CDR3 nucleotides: TGTGCCAGCAGCAAAGTCGGGGGGGAGGGTGATCAGCCCCAGCATTTT. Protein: CASSKVGGEGDQPQHF.

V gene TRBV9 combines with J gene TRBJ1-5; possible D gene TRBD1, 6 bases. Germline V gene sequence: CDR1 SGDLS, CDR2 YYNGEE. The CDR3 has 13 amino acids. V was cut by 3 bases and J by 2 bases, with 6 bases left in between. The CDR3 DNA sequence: TGTGCCAGCAGCGGACAGGGCAATCAGCCCCAGCATTTT. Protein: CASSGQGNQPQHF.

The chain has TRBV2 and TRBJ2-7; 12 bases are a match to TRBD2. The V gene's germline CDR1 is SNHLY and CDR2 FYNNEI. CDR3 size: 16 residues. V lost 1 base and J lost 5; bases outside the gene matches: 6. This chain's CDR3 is CASSEEASGGAHEQYF. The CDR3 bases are TGTGCCAGCAGTGAAGAGGCTAGCGGGGGGGCCCACGAGCAGTACTTC.

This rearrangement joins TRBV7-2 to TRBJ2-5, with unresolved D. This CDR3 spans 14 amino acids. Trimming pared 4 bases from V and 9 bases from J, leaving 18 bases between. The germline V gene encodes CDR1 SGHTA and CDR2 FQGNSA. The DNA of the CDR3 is TGTGCCAGCAGCTACTCCCCAGGCCTCGACGCCCAGTACTTC. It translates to CASSYSPGLDAQYF.

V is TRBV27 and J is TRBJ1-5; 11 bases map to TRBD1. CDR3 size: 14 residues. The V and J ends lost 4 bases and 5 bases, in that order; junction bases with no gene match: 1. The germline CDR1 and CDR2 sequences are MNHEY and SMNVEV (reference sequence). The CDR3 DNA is TGTGCCAGCAGTTGGGACAGGGGGTATCAGCCCCAGCATTTT. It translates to CASSWDRGYQPQHF.

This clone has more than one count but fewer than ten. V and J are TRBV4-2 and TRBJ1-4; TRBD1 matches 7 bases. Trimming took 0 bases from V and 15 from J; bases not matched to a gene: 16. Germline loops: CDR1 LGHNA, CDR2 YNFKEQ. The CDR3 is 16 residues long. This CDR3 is CASSQEGAAVTGELFF. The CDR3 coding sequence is TGTGCCAGCAGCCAAGAGGGGGCGGCAGTAACAGGGGAGTTGTTTTTT.

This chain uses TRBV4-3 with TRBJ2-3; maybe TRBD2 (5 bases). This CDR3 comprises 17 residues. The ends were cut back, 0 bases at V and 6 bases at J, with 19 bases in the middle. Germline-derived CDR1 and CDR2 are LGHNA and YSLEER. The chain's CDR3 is CASSQERGPSSMDTQYF. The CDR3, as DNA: TGCGCCAGCAGCCAAGAACGGGGTCCTTCATCCATGGATACGCAGTATTTT.

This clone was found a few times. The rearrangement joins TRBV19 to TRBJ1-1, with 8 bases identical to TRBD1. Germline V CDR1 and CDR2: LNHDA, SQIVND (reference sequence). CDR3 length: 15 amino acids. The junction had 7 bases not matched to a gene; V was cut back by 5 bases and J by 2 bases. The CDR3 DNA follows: TGTGCCAGTAGTTCGGACAGGGAAATTAACACTGAAGCTTTCTTT. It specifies CASSSDREINTEAFF.

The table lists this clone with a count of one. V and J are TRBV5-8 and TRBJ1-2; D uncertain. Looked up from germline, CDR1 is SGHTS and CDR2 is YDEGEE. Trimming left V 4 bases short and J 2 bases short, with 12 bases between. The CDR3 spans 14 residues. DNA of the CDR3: TGTGCCAGCAGCGGGAGCCGACGGAACTATGGCTACACCTTC. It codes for CASSGSRRNYGYTF.

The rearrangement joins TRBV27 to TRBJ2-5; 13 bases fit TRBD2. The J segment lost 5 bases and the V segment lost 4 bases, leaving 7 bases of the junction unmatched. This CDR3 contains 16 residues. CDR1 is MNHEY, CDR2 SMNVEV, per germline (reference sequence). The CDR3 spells CASSSLTSGGRETQYF. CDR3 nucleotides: TGTGCCAGCAGTTCTCTGACTAGCGGGGGGAGGGAGACCCAGTACTTC.